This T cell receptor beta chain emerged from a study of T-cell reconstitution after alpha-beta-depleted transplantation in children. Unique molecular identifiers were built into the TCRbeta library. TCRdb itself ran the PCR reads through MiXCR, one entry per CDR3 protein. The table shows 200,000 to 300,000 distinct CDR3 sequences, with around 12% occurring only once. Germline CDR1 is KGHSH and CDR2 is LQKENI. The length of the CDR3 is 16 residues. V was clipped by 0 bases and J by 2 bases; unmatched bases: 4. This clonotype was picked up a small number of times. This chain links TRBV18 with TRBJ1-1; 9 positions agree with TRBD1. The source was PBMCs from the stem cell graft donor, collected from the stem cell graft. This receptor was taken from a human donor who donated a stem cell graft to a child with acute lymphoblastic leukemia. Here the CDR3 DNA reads TGTGCCAGCTCACCACCGGGACAGGGATATAACACTGAAGCTTTCTTT. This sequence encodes CASSPPGQGYNTEAFF.